The rows below give T cell receptor beta chains drawn from one sample of a study of OX40 agonist ivuxolimab in advanced cancers. Here immunoSEQ multiplex PCR was the method, and the copy in TCRdb shows in-frame clones only, minus some. The sample carries over 50,000 clones, 86% recorded once. This material consisted of CD4+ or CD8+ T cells sorted from blood, taken in a trial of the OX40 agonist ivuxolimab. All receptors come from an adult with an advanced solid tumor such as melanoma, head and neck, liver or kidney cancer. CDR3s include the opening cysteine and the closing phenylalanine or tryptophan. A D gene is named only where the DNA matches it firmly. Not all rows give a size; the values are once, few, many and, for expanded clones, a class.

J gene	clone size	V gene	D gene	CDR3 protein	CDR3 DNA
TRBJ1-1	.	TRBV19	.	CASSRGSNTEAFF	TGTGCCAGTAGTCGAGGGTCGAACACTGAAGCTTTCTTT
TRBJ2-7	.	TRBV4-3	TRBD1	CASSQAQGVVREQYF	TGCGCCAGCAGCCAAGCACAGGGGGTAGTTCGCGAGCAGTACTTC
TRBJ1-2	.	TRBV7-9	.	CASKHSEGGGYTF	TGTGCCAGCAAGCACAGTGAAGGGGGTGGCTACACCTTC
TRBJ2-6	.	TRBV7-3	.	CASSFLPVSGANVLTF	TGTGCCAGCAGCTTTTTGCCAGTCTCTGGGGCCAACGTCCTGACTTTC
TRBJ2-1	.	TRBV9	.	CASSVGGGTEQFF	TGTGCCAGCAGCGTAGGTGGGGGAACTGAGCAGTTCTTC
TRBJ1-4	.	TRBV9	.	CASSVEGGGNEKLFF	TGTGCCAGCAGCGTAGAGGGGGGAGGCAATGAAAAACTGTTTTTT
TRBJ2-2	.	TRBV6-1	TRBD1	CASSDNWTGWATGELFF	TGTGCCAGCAGTGACAATTGGACAGGGTGGGCCACCGGGGAGCTGTTTTTT
TRBJ1-1	.	TRBV27	.	CASSPLEDTEAFF	TGTGCCAGCAGCCCCTTAGAGGACACTGAAGCTTTCTTT
TRBJ2-6	.	TRBV7-8	.	CASSYPAGAGANVLTF	TGTGCCAGCAGCTACCCGGCAGGGGCTGGGGCCAACGTCCTGACTTTC
TRBJ1-3	.	TRBV28	TRBD1	CASSFSKGTAPGNTIYF	TGTGCCAGCAGTTTTTCAAAGGGGACAGCGCCTGGAAACACCATATATTTT
TRBJ1-2	.	TRBV5-6	.	CASSPGSGGGYTF	TGTGCCAGCAGCCCGGGGAGCGGGGGTGGCTACACCTTC
TRBJ2-3	.	TRBV6-5	.	CASRPDGSTDTQYF	TGTGCCAGCCGACCGGACGGTAGCACAGATACGCAGTATTTT
TRBJ1-6	medium-sized	TRBV5-6	.	CASSLDSDSPLHF	TGTGCCAGCAGCTTGGACAGCGATTCACCCCTCCACTTT
TRBJ2-1	.	TRBV5-1	.	CASSLDRYPNNEQFF	TGCGCCAGCAGCTTGGACAGGTACCCCAACAATGAGCAGTTCTTC
TRBJ1-1	.	TRBV7-2	TRBD1	CASSPTGGGTEAFF	TGTGCCAGCAGCCCCACAGGGGGCGGGACTGAAGCTTTCTTT
TRBJ2-3	.	TRBV29-1	.	CSVVRGLSTDTQYF	TGCAGCGTTGTGAGGGGACTTAGCACAGATACGCAGTATTTT
TRBJ1-2	.	TRBV27	.	CASSLMRESGYGYTF	TGTGCCAGCAGTTTAATGAGGGAATCAGGCTATGGCTACACCTTC
TRBJ1-4	.	TRBV6-4	.	CASSPSAGEVEKLFF	TGTGCCAGCAGCCCCAGCGCAGGGGAGGTTGAAAAACTGTTTTTT
TRBJ1-1	.	TRBV19	.	CASSLPNTEAFF	TGTGCCAGTAGTCTCCCCAACACTGAAGCTTTCTTT
TRBJ2-1	.	TRBV27	TRBD1	CASSTNPGQGSSYNEQFF	TGTGCCAGCAGTACGAACCCGGGACAGGGGAGCTCCTACAATGAGCAGTTCTTC
TRBJ2-5	.	TRBV2	TRBD1	CASRGWTGGLLRETQYF	TGTGCCAGCAGAGGGTGGACAGGGGGCCTCCTTCGTGAGACCCAGTACTTC
TRBJ1-1	.	TRBV4-3	.	CASSQDESGMNTEAFF	TGCGCCAGCAGCCAAGATGAGTCAGGGATGAACACTGAAGCTTTCTTT
TRBJ2-5	.	TRBV5-1	.	CASSLWQGRETQYF	TGCGCCAGCAGCTTGTGGCAGGGCCGAGAGACCCAGTACTTC
TRBJ2-7	.	TRBV27	.	CASSHESGTYEQYF	TGTGCCAGCAGTCACGAGTCGGGAACCTACGAGCAGTACTTC
TRBJ2-7	.	TRBV5-4	.	CASSPTDGEQYF	TGTGCCAGCAGCCCGACAGACGGCGAGCAGTACTTC
TRBJ1-1	.	TRBV10-3	TRBD1	CAITEGRGGRHTEAFF	TGTGCCATCACCGAGGGAAGAGGGGGCCGGCACACTGAAGCTTTCTTT
TRBJ1-1	.	TRBV11-2	.	CASSLGVEAFF	TGTGCCAGCAGCCTAGGGGTTGAAGCTTTCTTT
TRBJ1-5	.	TRBV27	TRBD1	CASSPGQGYQPQHF	TGTGCCAGCAGCCCGGGACAGGGTTATCAGCCCCAGCATTTT
TRBJ1-1	.	TRBV28	.	CASTDTDMNTEAFF	TGTGCCAGCACGGACACAGACATGAACACTGAAGCTTTCTTT
TRBJ2-1	.	TRBV6-5	.	CASSPRLVPLREQFF	TGTGCCAGCAGTCCCAGACTAGTACCTCTTCGTGAGCAGTTCTTC
TRBJ1-4	.	TRBV29-1	.	CSVEKTGHEKLFF	TGCAGCGTCGAAAAAACGGGGCATGAAAAACTGTTTTTT
TRBJ2-7	.	TRBV7-9	TRBD1	CASSSQGIEQYF	TGTGCCAGCAGCTCACAGGGGATCGAGCAGTACTTC
TRBJ2-1	.	TRBV7-8	TRBD2	CASSSPHGLVGPYNEQFF	TGTGCCAGCAGCTCTCCCCACGGACTAGTGGGGCCCTACAATGAGCAGTTCTTC
TRBJ1-1	.	TRBV19	.	CASSKPSGLATEAFF	TGTGCCAGTAGTAAGCCTTCGGGTCTCGCCACTGAAGCTTTCTTT
TRBJ1-1	.	TRBV6-1	.	CAGSIHRDTEAFF	TGTGCCGGCAGTATCCACAGGGACACTGAAGCTTTCTTT
TRBJ2-7	.	TRBV6-6	.	CASSYLSEQYF	TGTGCCAGCAGTTATTTGAGCGAGCAGTACTTC
TRBJ1-2	.	TRBV7-8	.	CASSLVSSGSANYGYTF	TGTGCCAGCAGCTTAGTTTCTTCGGGATCTGCTAACTATGGCTACACCTTC
TRBJ2-5	.	TRBV6-5	.	CASSYEGQALGTQYF	TGTGCCAGCAGTTACGAAGGGCAGGCACTAGGGACCCAGTACTTC
TRBJ1-3	.	TRBV4-1	.	CASSQGPSPGNTIYF	TGCGCCAGCAGCCAAGGTCCGAGCCCCGGAAACACCATATATTTT
TRBJ2-1	.	TRBV19	TRBD2	CASSIVLAGGYNEQFF	TGTGCCAGTAGTATCGTACTAGCGGGGGGCTACAATGAGCAGTTCTTC
TRBJ1-4	.	TRBV19	TRBD1	CASSISDRVKEKLFF	TGTGCCAGTAGTATATCGGACAGGGTGAAAGAAAAACTGTTTTTT
TRBJ1-2	.	TRBV5-8	TRBD1	CASRRQGAYGYTF	TGTGCCAGCAGGCGACAGGGGGCCTATGGCTACACCTTC
TRBJ2-5	.	TRBV9	.	CASSAVTSGGPIQETQYF	TGTGCCAGCAGCGCAGTGACTAGTGGGGGCCCAATTCAAGAGACCCAGTACTTC
TRBJ2-7	.	TRBV27	TRBD1	CASSWTGVGEQYF	TGTGCCAGCAGCTGGACAGGGGTGGGCGAGCAGTACTTC
TRBJ1-1	.	TRBV10-3	TRBD1	CAIAGTGGTEAFF	TGTGCCATCGCCGGGACAGGGGGCACTGAAGCTTTCTTT
TRBJ1-1	.	TRBV13	TRBD1	CASSTDAGTGRSEAFF	TGTGCCAGCAGCACAGACGCCGGGACAGGGCGCTCTGAAGCTTTCTTT
TRBJ2-7	.	TRBV11-2	TRBD2	CASSSQGTSGESYEQYF	TGTGCCAGCAGCTCCCAAGGGACTAGCGGGGAATCTTACGAGCAGTACTTC
TRBJ2-2	.	TRBV4-3	.	CASSQISNGPEGYTGELFF	TGCGCCAGCAGCCAGATCTCAAACGGCCCCGAGGGGTACACCGGGGAGCTGTTTTTT
TRBJ2-2	once	TRBV27	TRBD1	CASSPTGTGELFF	TGTGCCAGCAGTCCGACAGGGACCGGGGAGCTGTTTTTT
TRBJ2-2	.	TRBV6-1	.	CASSEEPANSRGELFF	TGTGCCAGCAGTGAAGAACCCGCCAACTCTCGGGGGGAGCTGTTTTTT
TRBJ1-4	.	TRBV6-1	.	CASTSDSNEKLFF	TGTGCCAGCACCTCGGACAGTAATGAAAAACTGTTTTTT
TRBJ1-1	.	TRBV19	TRBD1	CASSQISGGWITEAFF	TGTGCCAGTAGCCAGATTTCAGGGGGATGGATCACTGAAGCTTTCTTT
TRBJ1-1	.	TRBV7-6	.	CASSLERWGSEAFF	TGTGCCAGCAGCTTAGAGCGTTGGGGTTCTGAAGCTTTCTTT
TRBJ2-3	.	TRBV5-1	.	CASSLIGLPGPTDTQYF	TGCGCCAGCAGCTTGATCGGCCTCCCGGGTCCCACAGATACGCAGTATTTT